The T cell receptor beta chain described here comes from a study of cytomegalovirus exposure and HLA in healthy donors. As for this clone: Its cognate antigen is unknown.

Study-wide points: The study flagged about 150 TCR beta chains as cytomegalovirus-associated. Roughly uniform depth of sequencing across donors was assumed in presence/absence analyses. Relative to equally common others, HLA-associated TCR beta chains showed greater clonal expansion in a later analysis.

The PCR contained 60 Vbeta and 13 Jbeta primers. Using immunoSEQ multiplex PCR, the repertoire was profiled, and TCRdb retains in-frame clones only, with some absent. Among almost 200,000 clones, 79% were seen once, and the ten largest hold 4.4%. Trimming cost V 5 bases and J 6 bases, with 17 bases left between them. This CDR3 is built from 14 residues. The germline V gene has CDR1 MNHEY and CDR2 SVGAGI. Sequencing was performed on PBMCs. This TCR derives from a young woman in good health and CMV-seropositive. V and J are TRBV6-5 and TRBJ2-7; weak D call: TRBD1 (5 bases). The CDR3 here is CASSRTISESEQYF. CDR3 DNA sequence: TGTGCCAGCAGTCGGACAATCTCAGAGAGCGAGCAGTACTTC.